Below are 20 T cell receptor beta chains sequenced from a single sample in a study of T cell clonality in common variable immunodeficiency. Some clones are missing from TCRdb's copy, which holds only in-frame ones; the method was immunoSEQ multiplex PCR. Observed in the sample are around 47,000 clones, none of them singletons. The sample was peripheral blood mononuclear cells. Receptors were obtained from a person aged 18 to 70 in good health.

The table lists this clone with many counts. The sequence runs out 3 residues before the end of the CDR3; the remainder is reconstructed from the germline J gene. The chain has TRBV6-1 and TRBJ1-1, with unresolved D. CDR1 is MNHNS and CDR2 is SASEGT in the germline V gene. CDR3 length: 15 residues. The germline V and J ends were trimmed by 2 bases and 2 bases, with 12 bases remaining between them. The CDR3: CASSEFEGSNTEAFF. The sequenced CDR3 bases are TGTGCCAGCAGTGAATTCGAGGGCTCAAACACTGAA.

This clone was counted only a few times. The CDR3 end lies 3 residues beyond the end of the read and is filled in from the germline J gene. The V and J genes are TRBV2 and TRBJ1-5, with 9 bases identical to TRBD1. CDR3 length: 13 amino acids. CDR1 and CDR2 (germline): SNHLY, FYNNEI. J was trimmed by 7 bases and V by 10 bases; bases with no gene match: 8. The sequenced part of the CDR3 DNA is TGTGCCACCCGGGGACAGGGCGAGCAGCCC. This gives the protein CATRGQGEQP. The whole CDR3 protein reads CATRGQGEQPQHF.

At least ten counts were recorded for this clone. CDR3 loop: CAWSMGQSYGYTF. CDR3 DNA, as far as it was read: TGTGCCTGGAGTATGGGGCAGAGTTATGGC. The rearrangement uses TRBV30 and TRBJ1-2; D possibly corresponds to TRBD1 (5 bases). The observed sequence ends 3 residues before the CDR3 terminus, with the missing tail filled in from the germline J gene. The CDR3 extends over 13 amino acids. Germline V gene lookup returns CDR1 GTSNPN and CDR2 SVGIG (reference sequence). The ends were cut back, 2 bases at V and 5 bases at J, with 12 bases in the middle. Based on the CDR3 plus reference TRBV30 and TRBJ1-2, the full variable domain is SQTIHQWPATLVQPVGSPLSLECTVEGTSNPNLYWYRQAAGRGLQLLFYSVGIGQISSEVPQNLSASRPQDRQFILSSKKLLLSDSGFYLCAWSMGQSYGYTFGSGTRLTVV.

At least ten counts were recorded for this clone. The read halts 3 residues ahead of the CDR3 end, with the missing end drawn from the germline J gene. V and J are TRBV20-1 and TRBJ2-7; the match to TRBD2 covers 10 bases. Germline V lookup: CDR1 DFQATT, CDR2 SNEGSKA (reference sequence). This CDR3 spans 15 amino acids. V trimming: 1 base; J trimming: 2 bases; junction bases outside the gene matches: 5. The covered CDR3 bases are TGCAGTGCTAGAGTACTAGCGGGAAATGCCTACGAG. It yields the protein CSARVLAGNAYE. The complete CDR3 protein is CSARVLAGNAYEQYF.

Comment on this clone: Read coverage stops 3 residues before the CDR3 terminus; the germline J gene supplies the remainder. This chain connects TRBV7-8 to TRBJ2-3; 15 nucleotides align to TRBD2. Germline assignment: CDR1 SGHVS and CDR2 FQNEAQ. The trim removed 6 bases at V and 3 bases at J, leaving 10 bases unmatched. The CDR3 covers 18 residues. The CDR3 spells CASREPGLAGGKTDTQYF. The CDR3 bases that were read are TGTGCCAGCAGGGAACCGGGACTAGCGGGGGGTAAAACAGATACG.

This clone has just a few counts. The read gets to within 3 residues of the CDR3 end, and the germline J gene fills in the rest. The chain employs TRBV7-9 and TRBJ1-1; D remains unclear. Germline V gives CDR1 SEHNR, CDR2 FQNEAQ (reference sequence). The CDR3 is 12 amino acids. V lost 3 bases, J lost 2 bases, and 4 bases lay in between. The part of the CDR3 DNA that was read is TGTGCCAGCAGCTTTTATAACACTGAA. It codes for CASSFYNTE. The whole CDR3 protein is CASSFYNTEAFF.

Concerning this clone itself: The read falls 3 residues short of the CDR3 end, and the missing part is taken from the germline J gene. J is TRBJ2-3 and V is TRBV2; TRBD1 aligns across 7 bases. CDR1 and CDR2 from the germline V gene are SNHLY and FYNNEI. J was trimmed by 3 bases and V by 6 bases; bases with no gene match: 9. This CDR3 is built from 15 residues. CDR3 sequence: CASRERQGITDTQYF. Partial CDR3 DNA: TGTGCCAGCAGAGAAAGACAGGGAATTACAGATACG. Combining the CDR3 with reference TRBV2 and TRBJ2-3 gives the whole variable domain EPEVTQTPSHQVTQMGQEVILRCVPISNHLYFYWYRQILGQKVEFLVSFYNNEISEKSEIFDDQFSVERPDGSNFTLKIRSTKLEDSAMYFCASRERQGITDTQYFGPGTRLTVL.

This clone was detected many times. The sequence runs out 3 residues before the end of the CDR3; the remainder is reconstructed from the germline J gene. The J gene is TRBJ2-1, the V gene TRBV19; no definite D call. V lost 2 bases and J lost 0, with 8 bases in between. The CDR3 sequence is 15 residues long. CDR1 LNHDA and CDR2 SQIVND come from the germline V gene (reference sequence). CDR3 amino acids: CASSIYKSSYNEQFF. The CDR3 bases that were read are TGTGCCAGTAGTATATACAAGAGCTCCTACAATGAG.

Points on this clone: The CDR3 is cut off 3 residues early in the read; its end comes from the germline J gene. The chain employs TRBV7-9 and TRBJ1-4; D is ambiguous. The CDR3 has 14 amino acids. Germline assignment: CDR1 SEHNR and CDR2 FQNEAQ (reference sequence). The CDR3 here is CASRPGSTGWKLFF. CDR3 DNA (partial): TGTGCCAGCAGGCCCGGGTCAACGGGGTGGAAA.

There are many counts of this clone. With the read ending 3 residues before the CDR3 end, the germline J gene is used to fill in that end. V is TRBV19 and J is TRBJ1-2; the match to TRBD1 covers 10 bases. This CDR3 is built from 15 residues. After removal of 10 bases from V and 4 bases from J, the junction contained 12 bases not matched to a gene. The germline gives CDR1 LNHDA, CDR2 SQIVND (reference sequence). The DNA read from the CDR3 is TGTGCCACCGCGGACCGGGACAGGGGCCTCTATGGC. Translated: CATADRDRGLYG. The complete CDR3 protein is CATADRDRGLYGYTF.

At least ten counts were recorded for this clone. Read coverage stops 3 residues before the CDR3 terminus; the germline J gene supplies the remainder. The V and J genes are TRBV7-9 and TRBJ2-1, with D perhaps matching TRBD2 (5 bases). The CDR3 totals 12 residues. Germline V gene lookup returns CDR1 SEHNR and CDR2 FQNEAQ (reference sequence). The V end lost 6 bases, the J end lost 6 bases, and 9 bases lay between the germline ends. CDR3 sequence: CASSRGANEQFF. The sequenced part of the CDR3 DNA is TGTGCCAGCAGTCGGGGAGCCAATGAG. Variable domain in full (rest from reference TRBV7-9 and TRBJ2-1): DTGVSQNPRHKITKRGQNVTFRCDPISEHNRLYWYRQTLGQGPEFLTYFQNEAQLEKSRLLSDRFSAERPKGSFSTLEIQRTEQGDSAMYLCASSRGANEQFFGPGTRLTVL.

Worth noting for this clone: The read terminates 3 residues ahead of where the CDR3 ends, so the germline J gene completes it. V is TRBV20-1 and J is TRBJ2-1, with TRBD2 matching over 8 bases. The CDR3 has 14 residues. Germline V gives CDR1 DFQATT, CDR2 SNEGSKA (reference sequence). J lost 8 bases, V lost 0 bases, and 6 bases had no gene match. The DNA read from the CDR3 is TGCAGTGCTAGAGATGTGCGAGCGGGAGATGAG. As protein: CSARDVRAGDE. In full, the CDR3 is CSARDVRAGDEQFF.

This clone was counted only a few times. The observed sequence ends 3 residues before the CDR3 terminus, with the missing tail filled in from the germline J gene. V gene TRBV18 combines with J gene TRBJ1-6; possible D gene TRBD1, 5 bases. Germline V gene data show CDR1 as KGHSH and CDR2 as LQKENI. The V end was cut by 3 bases, the J end by 8 bases, with 11 bases between. The CDR3 runs to 14 residues. The chain's CDR3 is CASSPTQADSPLHF. The sequenced CDR3 bases are TGTGCCAGCTCACCCACACAGGCTGATTCACCC.

This clone was observed at least ten times. The observed sequence ends 3 residues before the CDR3 terminus, with the missing tail filled in from the germline J gene. This chain connects TRBV5-1 to TRBJ2-3; TRBD1 aligns across 8 bases. Germline CDR1 reads SGHRS; CDR2 reads YFSETQ. This CDR3 region has 14 residues. Trimming cost V 4 bases and J 2 bases; bases outside gene matches: 3. The CDR3 DNA, read in part, is TGCGCCAGCAGCCAGGGACAGGACACAGATACG. Residues: CASSQGQDTDT. In full, the CDR3 is CASSQGQDTDTQYF.

This clone was picked up many times. The read stops 3 residues short of the end of the CDR3; the missing end is completed from the germline J gene. The chain uses TRBV29-1 and TRBJ1-2; possibly TRBD1 for D (5 bases). CDR3 size: 13 residues. V lost 4 bases to trimming and J lost 4 bases, with 13 bases between them. Looked up from germline, CDR1 is SQVTM and CDR2 is ANQGSEA. The covered CDR3 bases are TGCAGCGTTGGTGCATCAGGGAGCTATGGC. The encoded protein is CSVGASGSYG. The whole CDR3 reads CSVGASGSYGYTF.

This clone was counted at least ten times. Read sequence stops 3 residues before the CDR3 end, and the germline J gene provides the missing end. The gene calls are TRBV2 and TRBJ2-5, with 10 positions matching TRBD1. V was pared by 6 bases and J by 5 bases, with 3 bases of the junction left unmatched. Germline V gene lookup returns CDR1 SNHLY and CDR2 FYNNEI. The CDR3 covers 13 residues. CDR3 sequence: CASSRDRGETQYF. The part of the CDR3 DNA that was read is TGTGCCAGCAGCAGGGACAGGGGTGAGACC. The variable domain in full, completed from reference TRBV2 and TRBJ2-5, reads EPEVTQTPSHQVTQMGQEVILRCVPISNHLYFYWYRQILGQKVEFLVSFYNNEISEKSEIFDDQFSVERPDGSNFTLKIRSTKLEDSAMYFCASSRDRGETQYFGPGTRLLVL.

This clone showed up many times. The CDR3 loop reads CASSIGGYTHGYTF. CDR3 DNA (partial): TGTGCCAGTAGTATTGGGGGGTACACCCATGGC. V usage is TRBV19 and J usage is TRBJ1-2, with D possibly matching TRBD1 (5 bases). The read gets to within 3 residues of the CDR3 end, and the germline J gene fills in the rest. Looked up from germline, CDR1 is LNHDA and CDR2 is SQIVND (reference sequence). V dropped 3 bases and J dropped 6 bases, with 14 bases sitting between them. CDR3 length: 14 residues. Full variable domain (rest looked up from reference TRBV19 and TRBJ1-2): DGGITQSPKYLFRKEGQNVTLSCEQNLNHDAMYWYRQDPGQGLRLIYYSQIVNDFQKGDIAEGYSVSREKKESFPLTVTSAQKNPTAFYLCASSIGGYTHGYTFGSGTRLTVV.

This clone was picked up many times. The read falls 3 residues short of the CDR3 end, and the missing part is taken from the germline J gene. The chain recombines TRBV5-1 with TRBJ2-7; D might be TRBD1 (5 bases). Between the trimmed V and J ends, which lost 0 bases and 5 bases, there was a span of 6 bases. The CDR3 extends over 12 amino acids. The V gene's germline CDR1 is SGHRS and CDR2 YFSETQ. The covered CDR3 bases are TGCGCCAGCAGCTTGGAGGGGCACGAG. This encodes CASSLEGHE. The whole CDR3 sequence is CASSLEGHEQYF.

As regards this clone: Its ends do not fully match the called genes, so a read error is possible. The sequenced fragment ends 3 residues before the CDR3 boundary, so the rest is inferred from the germline J gene. The rearrangement links TRBV7-7 to TRBJ2-5, with D perhaps being TRBD1 or TRBD2 (5 bases each). The CDR3 totals 14 residues. Germline V CDR1 and CDR2: SSHAT, FNYEAQ (reference sequence). CDR3 in amino acids: CASRDGAEGETQYF. Partial CDR3 DNA: TGTGCTAGCAGAGACGGAGCTGAGGGGGAGACC.

In this sample, this clone turned up many times. From the germline J gene comes the end of the CDR3, since the read stops 3 residues before it. V is TRBV18 and J is TRBJ1-1; possibly TRBD1 for D (5 bases). Trimming cost V 6 bases and J 0 bases, with 14 bases left between them. Germline V gene sequence: CDR1 KGHSH, CDR2 LQKENI. The CDR3 sequence is 15 residues long. Partial CDR3 DNA: TGTGCCAGCTCCAGCCTTGGGGACTTGAACACTGAA. It encodes CASSSLGDLNTE. The whole CDR3 reads CASSSLGDLNTEAFF.